What follows are 19 T cell receptor beta chains derived from one specimen sequenced in a study of identical twins. TCRdb redid the calling of the 5' RACE reads with MiXCR, one entry per CDR3 protein. Among approximately 690,000 distinct CDR3 sequences, 5.5% to 6.5% were seen once, and the ten largest hold approximately 2%. The sample taken for sequencing was naive T cells sorted from blood. These receptors came from a man in his late teens or twenties in good health.

This clonotype was picked up a small number of times. The V and J genes are TRBV7-2 and TRBJ2-3; D gene ambiguous. The V and J ends lost 1 base and 10 bases respectively, with 6 bases between them. The CDR3 totals 11 residues. CDR1 is SGHTA and CDR2 is FQGNSA in the germline V gene. DNA for the CDR3: TGTGCCAGCAGCTTAGAATCTCCGCAGTATTTT. Its protein product is CASSLESPQYF.

This clonotype was found many times. CDR3 nucleotide sequence: TGTGCCAGCAGCGCAGGGCTTGGTCAGCCCCAGCATTTT. This encodes CASSAGLGQPQHF. The chain combines TRBV4-2 with TRBJ1-5; D is possibly TRBD1 (5 bases). V dropped 5 bases and J dropped 6 bases, with 11 bases sitting between them. CDR3 size: 13 residues. From germline, CDR1 is LGHNA and CDR2 YNFKEQ.

Ten or more counts support this clonotype. The chain joins TRBV5-1 to TRBJ2-5, with unresolved D. With 0 bases removed from V and 1 base from J, the gap between germline ends came to 7 bases. The CDR3 length is 14 residues. Germline V CDR1 and CDR2: SGHRS, YFSETQ. The CDR3 loop is CASSLAGFQETQYF. The CDR3 nucleotides read TGCGCCAGCAGCTTGGCCGGATTCCAAGAGACCCAGTACTTC.

This clonotype was observed at least ten times. The chain has TRBV20-1 and TRBJ2-1; 11 bases map to TRBD2. CDR1 DFQATT and CDR2 SNEGSKA come from the germline V gene (reference sequence). This CDR3 region has 18 residues. V lost 5 bases to trimming and J lost 0 bases; unmatched junction nucleotides: 12. The CDR3 loop is CSAGPGTSGTFSYNEQFF. The CDR3 region has the DNA TGCAGTGCTGGCCCGGGGACTAGCGGCACCTTCTCCTACAATGAGCAGTTCTTC.

The chain is built from TRBV5-5 and TRBJ2-1; 10 bases line up with TRBD1. V shed 4 bases, J shed 9 bases, and the junction held 13 bases outside the gene matches. CDR3 length: 16 residues. Germline V gene data show CDR1 as SGHKS and CDR2 as YYEKEE (reference sequence). CDR3: CASSPLRTGGVGEQFF. The DNA of the CDR3 is TGTGCCAGCAGCCCACTTCGGACAGGGGGTGTAGGTGAGCAGTTCTTC.

This clonotype was detected many times. V usage is TRBV4-3 and J usage is TRBJ2-3; TRBD2 aligns across 9 bases. Germline V gene lookup returns CDR1 LGHNA and CDR2 YSLEER. The CDR3 has 17 amino acids. After removal of 3 bases from V and 6 bases from J, the junction contained 13 bases not matched to a gene. CDR3 sequence (DNA): TGCGCCAGCAGCCAGGCCGCGGGGGGGGCCCCCAAGGATACGCAGTATTTT. Translating it yields CASSQAAGGAPKDTQYF.

The table lists this clonotype with many counts. The chain carries TRBV12-5 and TRBJ2-3; the D gene is possibly TRBD1 (5 bases). The CDR3 loop spans 16 amino acids. Germline V CDR1 and CDR2: LGHNT, FRNRAP. V was shortened by 1 base and J by 0 bases, with 11 bases between the two germline ends. The DNA for the CDR3 is TGTGCTAGTGGTTTGGGACAGAACCCTAGCACAGATACGCAGTATTTT. This codes for CASGLGQNPSTDTQYF.

In its sample, this clonotype was seen a few times. The CDR3 sequence: CSARANNRGSREETQYF. CDR3 in DNA: TGCAGTGCTAGAGCCAACAACCGCGGGAGTAGGGAAGAGACCCAGTACTTC. The gene calls are TRBV20-1 and TRBJ2-5, with 7 bases lining up with TRBD2. The junction had 14 bases not matched to a gene; V was cut back by 1 base and J by 3 bases. CDR1 is DFQATT and CDR2 is SNEGSKA in the germline V gene (reference sequence). The CDR3 spans 17 residues.

This clonotype was found many times. The chain has TRBV19 and TRBJ2-7; weak D call: TRBD2 (5 bases). There are 11 residues in the CDR3. The ends were cut back, 4 bases at V and 6 bases at J, with 7 bases in the middle. Germline V gene sequence: CDR1 LNHDA, CDR2 SQIVND (reference sequence). CDR3 residues: CASSTGGEQYF. The CDR3 DNA sequence: TGTGCCAGTAGTACAGGAGGCGAGCAGTACTTC.

The chain combines TRBV12-3 or TRBV12-4 with TRBJ2-5, with 8 bases aligning to TRBD1. V gave up 9 bases and J gave up 3 bases; unmatched junction bases: 6. This CDR3 has 13 residues. CDR3 nucleotide sequence: TGTGCCAGTTGGTCGGACAGGGAAGAGACCCAGTACTTC. This translates into CASWSDREETQYF.

In its sample, this clonotype was seen many times. CDR3 in amino acids: CASSSPPGLGAKNIQYF. CDR3 nucleotides: TGTGCCAGCAGTTCCCCGCCGGGCCTTGGGGCCAAAAACATTCAGTACTTC. The gene calls are TRBV28 and TRBJ2-4; D gene unclear. The germline V and J ends were trimmed by 4 bases and 1 base, with 17 bases remaining between them. The CDR3 has 17 amino acids. Germline V gene data show CDR1 as MDHEN and CDR2 as SYDVKM.

This clonotype was seen many times. The chain uses TRBV5-6 and TRBJ2-5; D uncertain. With 1 base removed from V and 4 bases from J, the gap between germline ends came to 14 bases. The germline gives CDR1 SGHDT, CDR2 YYEEEE. This CDR3 contains 15 residues. The CDR3 loop reads CASSLFRPTGETQYF. The CDR3 nucleotides read TGTGCCAGCAGCTTGTTCAGGCCTACGGGAGAGACCCAGTACTTC.

CDR3 protein: CSAGTELYGYTF. DNA for the CDR3: TGCAGTGCAGGGACTGAGCTTTATGGCTACACCTTC. The rearrangement uses TRBV20-1 and TRBJ1-2, with TRBD1 as a possible D gene (5 bases). CDR1 is DFQATT, CDR2 SNEGSKA, per germline (reference sequence). Trimming removed 6 bases from V and 5 bases from J, with 13 bases in between. The CDR3 is made up of 12 amino acids.

The sample holds a few counts of this clonotype. This chain connects TRBV18 to TRBJ2-5; D unresolved. Germline lookup yields CDR1 KGHSH and CDR2 LQKENI. The V and J ends lost 0 bases and 1 base respectively, with 6 bases between them. This CDR3 comprises 14 residues. The CDR3 DNA reads TGTGCCAGCTCACCACCGTGGGCCCAAGAGACCCAGTACTTC. Its protein product is CASSPPWAQETQYF.

This clonotype was detected many times. DNA of the CDR3: TGTGCCAGCAGCCAAGATCCGAGACTAGCGGGGTACTTCTCCTACGAGCAGTACTTC. This codes for CASSQDPRLAGYFSYEQYF. This chain joins TRBV14 and TRBJ2-7; 11 bases line up with TRBD2. CDR1 and CDR2 (germline): SGHDN, FVKESK. Trimming took 0 bases from V and 0 from J; bases not matched to a gene: 10. The CDR3 length is 19 residues.

This clonotype appeared many times. The chain links TRBV20-1 to TRBJ2-1; 8 nucleotides line up with TRBD2. Germline V gives CDR1 DFQATT, CDR2 SNEGSKA (reference sequence). V was pared by 6 bases and J by 9 bases, with 4 bases of the junction left unmatched. The length of the CDR3 is 11 residues. CDR3 protein: CSARAGAEQFF. CDR3 coding DNA: TGCAGTGCCCGAGCGGGAGCTGAGCAGTTCTTC.

This clonotype was counted a few times. The chain recombines TRBV20-1 with TRBJ2-2, with D tentatively TRBD2 (6 bases). The CDR3 covers 17 residues. Germline CDR1 is DFQATT and CDR2 is SNEGSKA (reference sequence). Trimming removed 2 bases from V and 3 bases from J, with 19 bases in between. The CDR3 reads CSARPRTGTPYTGELFF. The CDR3 region has the DNA TGCAGTGCTAGACCCCGAACCGGGACTCCTTACACCGGGGAGCTGTTTTTT.

This clonotype was counted at least ten times. The chain joins TRBV12-3 or TRBV12-4 to TRBJ2-1, with D possibly being TRBD2 (5 bases). The CDR3 runs to 17 residues. V was shortened by 3 bases and J by 6 bases, with 21 bases between the two germline ends. CDR3 nucleotide sequence: TGTGCCAGCAGTTTGCGGACTCCGACGGTTCATATCAATGAGCAGTTCTTC. Translating gives CASSLRTPTVHINEQFF.

This clonotype was found a few times. The V gene is TRBV2, the J gene TRBJ2-5; 7 nucleotides align to TRBD2. The germline gives CDR1 SNHLY, CDR2 FYNNEI. The CDR3 is made up of 14 amino acids. J lost 5 bases, V lost 2 bases, and 5 bases had no gene match. CDR3 DNA: TGTGCCAGCAGTGAAACGGGAGGAGGGGAGACCCAGTACTTC. Its protein product is CASSETGGGETQYF.